The 18 T cell receptor beta chains in this list originate from one sample, sequenced in a study of human T cells and chemical hapten exposure. TCRdb reprocessed the 5' RACE reads with MiXCR, giving one entry per CDR3 protein. This sample carries 65,000 to 95,000 distinct CDR3 sequences, more than 7% of them seen once, and the ten largest clones take approximately 2.1%. Extraction yielded total RNA from whole blood (unfractionated). These receptors all stem from a male donor in good health.

This clonotype was counted ten times or more. J is TRBJ2-1 and V is TRBV5-5; possible D gene TRBD2, 6 bases. The CDR3 sequence is 18 residues long. CDR1 is SGHKS and CDR2 is YYEKEE in the germline V gene (reference sequence). Trimming removed 4 bases at V and 3 bases at J, with 23 bases between. CDR3 sequence: CASSPQLRATGSYNEQFF. DNA for the CDR3: TGTGCCAGCAGCCCCCAATTGAGGGCCACCGGGAGCTACAATGAGCAGTTCTTC.

This clonotype was picked up a small number of times. The CDR3 reads CASSERAAYEQYF. CDR3 coding DNA: TGTGCCAGCAGTGAGAGGGCAGCCTACGAGCAGTACTTC. The chain combines TRBV6-1 with TRBJ2-7; a possible D gene is TRBD2 (5 bases). The V end was cut by 3 bases, the J end by 2 bases, with 8 bases between. CDR1 MNHNS and CDR2 SASEGT come from the germline V gene. The CDR3 extends over 13 amino acids.

The table lists this clonotype with a few counts. J is TRBJ1-3 and V is TRBV7-9; D remains unclear. Trimming pared 3 bases from V and 0 bases from J, leaving 9 bases between. CDR1 and CDR2 (germline): SEHNR, FQNEAQ (reference sequence). The CDR3 spans 15 residues. The CDR3 sequence is CASSLGSVSGNTIYF. CDR3 bases: TGTGCCAGCAGCTTGGGGTCAGTCTCTGGAAACACCATATATTTT.

In its sample, this clonotype was seen many times. This chain joins TRBV4-3 and TRBJ1-1, with TRBD1 as a possible D gene (5 bases). Germline CDR1 and CDR2: LGHNA and YSLEER. The CDR3 is 15 amino acids. The ends were cut back, 0 bases at V and 3 bases at J, with 11 bases in the middle. In DNA form, the CDR3 reads TGCGCCAGCAGCCAAGATACAGGCGTGGACACTGAAGCTTTCTTT. Amino acid sequence: CASSQDTGVDTEAFF.

This clonotype was recorded a few times. The V gene is TRBV29-1, the J gene TRBJ2-1, with D possibly being TRBD1 or TRBD2 (5 bases each). This CDR3 spans 12 amino acids. The V gene lost 7 bases and the J gene lost 5 bases, with 12 bases spanning the gap. Germline assignment: CDR1 SQVTM and CDR2 ANQGSEA. CDR3 sequence: CSGLGPNNEQFF. CDR3 in DNA: TGCAGCGGCCTGGGACCTAACAATGAGCAGTTCTTC.

This chain uses TRBV29-1 with TRBJ2-3, with 8 bases aligning to TRBD2. V shed 4 bases and J 9 bases; nucleotides not matched to a gene: 12. This CDR3 region has 14 residues. The germline gives CDR1 SQVTM, CDR2 ANQGSEA. CDR3 region: CSVGLAGSDRTQYF. The CDR3 coding sequence is TGCAGCGTTGGGTTAGCGGGGTCCGATCGGACGCAGTATTTT.

This clonotype has at least ten counts. The rearrangement joins TRBV18 to TRBJ2-7; 11 bases match TRBD1. CDR3 length equals 14 residues. Germline V gives CDR1 KGHSH, CDR2 LQKENI. The V segment lost 3 bases and the J segment 2 bases; nucleotides outside the gene matches: 0. DNA of the CDR3: TGTGCCAGCTCACCGGGACAGGGGGCCTACGAGCAGTACTTC. Its protein product is CASSPGQGAYEQYF.

A remark on this clonotype: A much larger clone sits a single nucleotide away, making a read error possible. CDR3 region: CASSPGLGHEQFF. The CDR3 nucleotides are TGTGCCAGCAGCCCCGGACTAGGTCATGAGCAGTTCTTC. This chain links TRBV14 with TRBJ2-1; TRBD2 agrees at 7 bases. From germline, CDR1 is SGHDN and CDR2 FVKESK. This CDR3 is 13 amino acids long. V dropped 4 bases and J dropped 8; count of bases not matched to a gene: 5.

This clonotype was counted a few times. The V gene is TRBV6-2 or TRBV6-3, the J gene TRBJ1-5; 9 bases map to TRBD1. The CDR3 extends over 14 amino acids. Germline CDR1 is MNHEY and CDR2 is SVGEGT. The V and J ends lost 8 bases and 1 base, in that order; junction bases with no gene match: 3. The CDR3 DNA reads as TGTGCCAGCCACGGGACAGGGAGCAATCAGCCCCAGCATTTT. As protein: CASHGTGSNQPQHF.

The rearrangement uses TRBV5-4 and TRBJ2-6; D remains ambiguous. The CDR3 totals 15 residues. Per germline, CDR1 SGHNT and CDR2 YYREEE (reference sequence). V lost 0 bases, J lost 0 bases, and 4 bases lay in between. The CDR3 coding sequence is TGTGCCAGCAGCTTGGGAGTCTCTGGGGCCAACGTCCTGACTTTC. Translated: CASSLGVSGANVLTF.

This clonotype was seen many times. V usage is TRBV12-3 or TRBV12-4 and J usage is TRBJ1-1; D ambiguous. V lost 7 bases and J 3 bases, leaving 9 bases between the germline ends. The length of the CDR3 is 12 residues. This chain's CDR3 is CASTQTYTEAFF. As DNA, the CDR3 is TGTGCCAGCACCCAGACTTACACTGAAGCTTTCTTT.

The rearrangement uses TRBV7-9 and TRBJ1-5; D is undetermined. Germline V CDR1 and CDR2: SEHNR, FQNEAQ (reference sequence). V lost 6 bases, J lost 0 bases, and 9 bases lay in between. This CDR3 region has 14 residues. The CDR3 loop is CASSSTHSNQPQHF. CDR3 coding DNA: TGTGCCAGCAGTTCCACCCATAGCAATCAGCCCCAGCATTTT.

The gene calls are TRBV6-6 and TRBJ2-1; TRBD2 is a possible D gene (6 bases). V lost 2 bases to trimming and J lost 7 bases, with 6 bases between them. CDR3 size: 12 residues. The germline gives CDR1 MNHNY, CDR2 SVGAGI (reference sequence). This chain's CDR3 is CASSYGGNEQFF. The CDR3 DNA is TGTGCCAGCAGTTACGGGGGGAATGAGCAGTTCTTC.

V is TRBV12-3 or TRBV12-4 and J is TRBJ1-5; 7 bases map to TRBD1. This CDR3 has 17 amino acids. V shed 1 base, J shed 2 bases, and the junction held 8 bases outside the gene matches. CDR3 sequence: CASSLGVRGTGNQPQHF. CDR3 in DNA: TGTGCCAGCAGTTTAGGGGTCAGGGGGACGGGCAATCAGCCCCAGCATTTT.

This clonotype was counted ten times or more. This chain links TRBV5-6 with TRBJ2-1, with D unclear. V lost 5 bases and J 2 bases, leaving 5 bases between the germline ends. Germline V CDR1 and CDR2: SGHDT, YYEEEE. CDR3 length: 12 residues. CDR3 sequence: CASRRTYNEQFF. DNA for the CDR3: TGTGCCAGCAGAAGGACCTACAATGAGCAGTTCTTC.

The V gene is TRBV5-1, the J gene TRBJ1-1; 10 nucleotides align to TRBD1. This CDR3 region has 14 residues. The V and J ends lost 4 bases and 4 bases, in that order; junction bases with no gene match: 4. The germline V gene has CDR1 SGHRS and CDR2 YFSETQ. The CDR3 is CASSDRTGGTEAFF. The CDR3 DNA sequence: TGCGCCAGCAGCGATCGGACAGGGGGCACTGAAGCTTTCTTT.

The chain employs TRBV6-2 or TRBV6-3 and TRBJ1-3; D is undetermined. This CDR3 is 17 amino acids long. Germline V gene sequence: CDR1 MNHEY, CDR2 SVGEGT. Trimming left V 0 bases short and J 0 bases short, with 12 bases between. Here the CDR3 reads CASSYSPPISSGNTIYF. The CDR3 DNA is TGTGCCAGCAGTTACTCGCCTCCCATCAGCTCTGGAAACACCATATATTTT.

This clonotype occurred many times. The chain links TRBV2 to TRBJ2-1; D is unclear. Trimming took off 3 bases at V and 3 bases at J, with 9 bases between the two ends. Germline values: CDR1 SNHLY, CDR2 FYNNEI. The CDR3 covers 14 residues. CDR3 DNA: TGTGCCAGCAGTGACGGAGAAGTCTACAATGAGCAGTTCTTC. Its translation is CASSDGEVYNEQFF. Variable domain in full (rest from reference TRBV2 and TRBJ2-1): EPEVTQTPSHQVTQMGQEVILRCVPISNHLYFYWYRQILGQKVEFLVSFYNNEISEKSEIFDDQFSVERPDGSNFTLKIRSTKLEDSAMYFCASSDGEVYNEQFFGPGTRLTVL.